The source of this TCR beta chain is a study of cytomegalovirus exposure and HLA in healthy donors. This table comes from immunoSEQ multiplex PCR, and its TCRdb copy is limited to in-frame clones, with some not included. The table has about 400,000 clones, about nine tenths seen once. The CDR3 spans 16 residues. Germline CDR1 SGHRS, CDR2 YFSETQ. V trimming: 2 bases; J trimming: 6 bases; junction bases outside the gene matches: 11. This TCR was recovered from a woman younger than 35 in good health and CMV-seronegative. The sequenced sample was PBMCs. The rearrangement links TRBV5-1 to TRBJ1-1; TRBD1 agrees at 9 bases. In DNA, the CDR3 is TGCGCCAGCAGCTTTCTACAGGGGGCGCTTCGGGCTGAAGCTTTCTTT. This codes for CASSFLQGALRAEAFF.